This TCR beta chain was identified during a study of cytomegalovirus exposure and HLA in healthy donors. Broader study findings: One later analysis reportedly identified an Asian-associated ancestry cluster that showed fewer N-insertions than the roughly 700-donor mean. An analysis was carried out at a later point. It showed that HLA-associated TCR beta chains were more clonally expanded than equally common non-associated chains. A link between a missense DCLRE1C variant and TCR beta V- and J-gene trimming emerged from a later analysis.

Concerning this clone itself: Its antigen is not known.

V was shortened by 0 bases and J by 1 base, with 11 bases between the two germline ends. The CDR3 spans 15 residues. The germline gives CDR1 SGDLS, CDR2 YYNGEE. PCR used 60 Vbeta primers and 13 Jbeta primers. Per the authors' pipeline: In a later analysis, of around 85 million unique beta chains, roughly 10 million appeared in at least two donors. The assay was immunoSEQ multiplex PCR, and TCRdb's table has in-frame clones only and misses some. V and J calls plus clone size are reproduced from that table; the DNA served to infer D and trimming. The data contain 75,000 to 90,000 clones, approximately 69% of them singletons.

This TCR was recovered from a man in his thirties or forties in good health and CMV-seropositive. The specimen was PBMCs. This chain links TRBV9 with TRBJ2-7; D not certain. In DNA, the CDR3 is TGTGCCAGCAGCGTAGCCCCGCAGGAATCCTACGAGCAGTACTTC. It encodes CASSVAPQESYEQYF. The whole variable domain, filled in from reference TRBV9 and TRBJ2-7, reads DSGVTQTPKHLITATGQRVTLRCSPRSGDLSVYWYQQSLDQGLQFLIQYYNGEERAKGNILERFSAQQFPDLHSELNLSSLELGDSALYFCASSVAPQESYEQYFGPGTRLTVT.